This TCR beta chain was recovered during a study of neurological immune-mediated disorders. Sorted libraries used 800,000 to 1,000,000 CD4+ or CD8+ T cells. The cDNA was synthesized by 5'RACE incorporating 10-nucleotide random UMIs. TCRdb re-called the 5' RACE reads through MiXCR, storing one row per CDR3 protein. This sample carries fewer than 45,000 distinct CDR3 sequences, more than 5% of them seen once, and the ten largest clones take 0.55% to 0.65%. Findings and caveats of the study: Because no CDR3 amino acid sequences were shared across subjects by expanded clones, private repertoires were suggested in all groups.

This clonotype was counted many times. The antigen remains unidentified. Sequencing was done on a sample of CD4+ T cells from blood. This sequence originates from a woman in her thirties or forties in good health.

The CDR3 sequence is CASSGAGTPYF. The CDR3 coding sequence is TGCGCCAGCAGCGGAGCCGGGACACCGTACTTC. This sequence joins TRBV5-1 and TRBJ2-5; D is possibly TRBD1 (6 bases). V gave up 4 bases and J gave up 13 bases, with 14 bases separating them. Germline V lookup: CDR1 SGHRS, CDR2 YFSETQ. The CDR3 consists of 11 residues.